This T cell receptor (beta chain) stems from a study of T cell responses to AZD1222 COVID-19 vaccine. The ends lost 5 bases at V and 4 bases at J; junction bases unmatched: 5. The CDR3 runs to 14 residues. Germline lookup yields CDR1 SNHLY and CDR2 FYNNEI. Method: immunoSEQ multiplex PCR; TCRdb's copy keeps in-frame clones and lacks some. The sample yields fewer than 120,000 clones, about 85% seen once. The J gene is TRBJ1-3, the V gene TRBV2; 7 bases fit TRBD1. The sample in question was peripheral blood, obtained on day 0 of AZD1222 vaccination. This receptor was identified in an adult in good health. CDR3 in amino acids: CASSSDRAGNTIYF. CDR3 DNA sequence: TGTGCCAGCAGTTCCGACAGGGCGGGAAACACCATATATTTT.